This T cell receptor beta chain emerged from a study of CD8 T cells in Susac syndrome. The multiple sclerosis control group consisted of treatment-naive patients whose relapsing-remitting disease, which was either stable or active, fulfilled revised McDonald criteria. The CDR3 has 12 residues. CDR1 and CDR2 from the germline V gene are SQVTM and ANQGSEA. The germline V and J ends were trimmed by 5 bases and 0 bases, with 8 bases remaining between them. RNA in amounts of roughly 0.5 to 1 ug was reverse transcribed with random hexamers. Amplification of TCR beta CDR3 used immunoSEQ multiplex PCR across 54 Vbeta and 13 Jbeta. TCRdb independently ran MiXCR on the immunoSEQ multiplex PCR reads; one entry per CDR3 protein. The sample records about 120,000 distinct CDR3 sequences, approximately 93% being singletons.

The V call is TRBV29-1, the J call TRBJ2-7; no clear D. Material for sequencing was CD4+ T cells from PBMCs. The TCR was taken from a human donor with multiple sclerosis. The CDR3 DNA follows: TGCAGCGTTAAGACGGTCTCCTACGAGCAGTACTTC. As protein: CSVKTVSYEQYF.